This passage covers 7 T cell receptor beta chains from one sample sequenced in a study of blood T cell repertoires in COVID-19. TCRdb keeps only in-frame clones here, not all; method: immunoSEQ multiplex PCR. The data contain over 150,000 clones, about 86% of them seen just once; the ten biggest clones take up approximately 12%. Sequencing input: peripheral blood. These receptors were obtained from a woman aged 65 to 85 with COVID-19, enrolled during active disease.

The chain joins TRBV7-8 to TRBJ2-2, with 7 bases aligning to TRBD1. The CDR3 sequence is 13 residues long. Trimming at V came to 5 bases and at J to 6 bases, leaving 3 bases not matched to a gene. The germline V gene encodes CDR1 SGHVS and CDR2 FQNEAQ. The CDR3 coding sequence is TGTGCCAGCAGCGGACAGGACCCCGGGGAGCTGTTTTTT. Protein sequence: CASSGQDPGELFF.

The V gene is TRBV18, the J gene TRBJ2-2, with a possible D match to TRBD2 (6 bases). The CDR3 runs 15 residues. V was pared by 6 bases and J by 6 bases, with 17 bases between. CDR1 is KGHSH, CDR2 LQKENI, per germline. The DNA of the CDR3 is TGTGCCAGCTCCCGTCCGACTAGTACTGCCGGGGAGCTGTTTTTT. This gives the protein CASSRPTSTAGELFF.

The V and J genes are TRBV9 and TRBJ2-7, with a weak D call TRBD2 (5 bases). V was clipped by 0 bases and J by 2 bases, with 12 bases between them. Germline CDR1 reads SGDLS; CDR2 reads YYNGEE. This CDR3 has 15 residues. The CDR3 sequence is CASSVGSGEPYEQYF. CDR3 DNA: TGTGCCAGCAGCGTAGGAAGCGGAGAACCCTACGAGCAGTACTTC.

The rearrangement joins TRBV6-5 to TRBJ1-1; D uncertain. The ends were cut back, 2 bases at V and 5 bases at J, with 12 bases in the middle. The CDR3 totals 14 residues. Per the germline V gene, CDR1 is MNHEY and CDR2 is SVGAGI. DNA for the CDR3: TGTGCCAGCAGTTACGTCCGAGCGGGGACTGAAGCTTTCTTT. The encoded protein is CASSYVRAGTEAFF.

CDR3 DNA sequence: TGTGCCAGCAGCCCCGGGACTAGCAGCTACGAGCAGTACTTC. It is translated as CASSPGTSSYEQYF. The gene calls are TRBV28 and TRBJ2-7; TRBD2 agrees at 9 bases. This CDR3 region has 14 residues. The trim removed 6 bases at V and 3 bases at J, leaving 6 bases unmatched. Per germline, CDR1 MDHEN and CDR2 SYDVKM.

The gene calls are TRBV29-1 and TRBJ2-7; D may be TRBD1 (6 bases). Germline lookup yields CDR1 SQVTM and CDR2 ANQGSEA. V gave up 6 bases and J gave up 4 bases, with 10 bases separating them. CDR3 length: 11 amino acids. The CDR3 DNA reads TGCAGCGTCGGCGACAGGTACGAGCAGTACTTC. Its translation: CSVGDRYEQYF.

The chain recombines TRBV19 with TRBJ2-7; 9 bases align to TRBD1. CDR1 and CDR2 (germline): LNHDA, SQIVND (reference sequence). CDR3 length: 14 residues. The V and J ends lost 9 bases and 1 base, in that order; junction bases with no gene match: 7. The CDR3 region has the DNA TGTGCCAGATACCGGGACAGGGATTCCTACGAGCAGTACTTC. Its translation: CARYRDRDSYEQYF.